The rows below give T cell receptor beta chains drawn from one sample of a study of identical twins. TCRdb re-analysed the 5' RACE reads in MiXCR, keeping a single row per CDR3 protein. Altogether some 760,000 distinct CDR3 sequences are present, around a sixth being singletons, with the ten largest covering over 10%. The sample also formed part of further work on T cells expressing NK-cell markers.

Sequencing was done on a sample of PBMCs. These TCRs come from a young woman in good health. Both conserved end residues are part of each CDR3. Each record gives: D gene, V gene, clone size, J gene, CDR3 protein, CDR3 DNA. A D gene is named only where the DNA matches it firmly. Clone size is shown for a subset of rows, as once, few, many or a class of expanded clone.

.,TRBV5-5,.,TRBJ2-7,CASSFWAGGSYEQYF,TGTGCCAGCAGCTTTTGGGCAGGAGGATCCTACGAGCAGTACTTC
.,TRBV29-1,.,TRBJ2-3,CSVGALLAPPGDTQYF,TGCAGCGTTGGAGCGCTACTAGCTCCTCCGGGGGATACGCAGTATTTT
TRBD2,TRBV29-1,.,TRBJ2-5,CSVGLAGQETQYF,TGCAGCGTGGGACTAGCGGGGCAAGAGACCCAGTACTTC
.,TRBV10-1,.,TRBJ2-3,CASSEPQTADTQYF,TGCGCCAGCAGTGAACCCCAAACCGCGGATACGCAGTATTTT
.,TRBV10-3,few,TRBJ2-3,CAISGNGPTDTQYF,TGTGCCATCAGTGGTAACGGGCCCACAGATACGCAGTATTTT
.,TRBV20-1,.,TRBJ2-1,CSARGGALSWGYSYNEQFF,TGCAGTGCTCGAGGGGGGGCGCTCTCCTGGGGTTACTCCTACAATGAGCAGTTCTTC
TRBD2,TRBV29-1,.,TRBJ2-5,CSAVLADRETQYF,TGCAGCGCCGTACTAGCGGATAGGGAGACCCAGTACTTC
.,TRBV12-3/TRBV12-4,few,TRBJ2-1,CASSLLGHRNEQFF,TGTGCCAGCAGTTTGTTGGGACACAGAAATGAGCAGTTCTTC
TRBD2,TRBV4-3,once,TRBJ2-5,CASSQSSGGTQYF,TGCGCCAGCAGCCAATCCTCGGGAGGGACCCAGTACTTC
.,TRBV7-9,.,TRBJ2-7,CASSRDAHEQYF,TGTGCCAGCAGCCGGGACGCACACGAGCAGTACTTC
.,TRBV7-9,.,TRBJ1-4,CASSQYGATNEKLFF,TGTGCCAGCAGCCAATATGGTGCAACTAATGAAAAACTGTTTTTT
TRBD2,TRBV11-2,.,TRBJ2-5,CASAYSGLAKKETQYF,TGTGCCAGCGCCTACTCAGGACTAGCCAAAAAAGAGACCCAGTACTTC
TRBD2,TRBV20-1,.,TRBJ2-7,CSSQTSGAYEQYF,TGCAGTTCCCAAACTAGCGGGGCCTACGAGCAGTACTTC
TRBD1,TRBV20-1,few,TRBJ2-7,CSVPGQAYEQYF,TGCAGTGTCCCGGGACAGGCCTACGAGCAGTACTTC
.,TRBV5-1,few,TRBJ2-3,CASSLGSADTDTQYF,TGCGCCAGCAGCTTGGGGTCGGCAGACACAGATACGCAGTATTTT
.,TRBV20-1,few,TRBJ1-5,CSAPRGDNQPQHF,TGCAGTGCTCCTCGGGGGGACAATCAGCCCCAGCATTTT
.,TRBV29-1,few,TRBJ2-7,CSVESLLTYEQYF,TGCAGCGTTGAGTCTCTTCTGACCTACGAGCAGTACTTC
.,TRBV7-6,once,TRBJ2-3,CASSLASVSTDTQYF,TGTGCCAGCAGCCTCGCCAGCGTATCCACAGATACGCAGTATTTT
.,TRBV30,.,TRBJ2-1,CAWSMGGEQFF,TGTGCCTGGTCTATGGGAGGTGAGCAGTTCTTC
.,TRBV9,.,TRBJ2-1,CASSRGGTALNNEQFF,TGTGCCAGCAGTAGGGGGGGAACAGCCCTCAACAATGAGCAGTTCTTC
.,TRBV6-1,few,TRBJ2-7,CASSGAGLYEQYF,TGTGCCAGCAGTGGGGCCGGACTCTACGAGCAGTACTTC
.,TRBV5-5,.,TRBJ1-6,CASSSGRGWNSPLHF,TGTGCCAGCAGCTCGGGGCGGGGATGGAATTCACCCCTCCACTTT
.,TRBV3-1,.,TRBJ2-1,CASSQDLGSSYNEQFF,TGTGCCAGCAGCCAAGATCTGGGGAGCTCCTACAATGAGCAGTTCTTC
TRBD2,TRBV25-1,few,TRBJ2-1,CASSELGTSGSADEQFF,TGTGCCAGCAGTGAATTAGGGACTAGCGGGAGTGCCGATGAGCAGTTCTTC
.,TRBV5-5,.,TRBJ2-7,CASIAPGTSSEQYF,TGTGCCAGCATCGCGCCGGGGACCTCATCCGAGCAGTACTTC
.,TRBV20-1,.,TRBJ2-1,CSAPSRVSEQFF,TGCAGTGCTCCCTCCAGGGTCAGCGAGCAGTTCTTC
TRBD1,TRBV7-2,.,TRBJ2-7,CASSLVAVTGSYEQYF,TGTGCCAGCAGCTTAGTTGCCGTGACAGGGTCCTACGAGCAGTACTTC
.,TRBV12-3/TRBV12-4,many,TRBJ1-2,CASSSGPSYGYTF,TGTGCCAGCAGTTCGGGACCGAGCTATGGCTACACCTTC
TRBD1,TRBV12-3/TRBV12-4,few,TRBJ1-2,CASSAARDRPIHF,TGTGCCAGCAGCGCCGCCCGGGACAGGCCGATACACTTC
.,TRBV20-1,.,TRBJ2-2,CSAGRGPSDTGELFF,TGCAGTGCTGGGAGGGGGCCCTCGGACACCGGGGAGCTGTTTTTT
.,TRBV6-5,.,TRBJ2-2,CASSWDNLNTGELFF,TGTGCCAGCAGTTGGGACAACCTCAACACCGGGGAGCTGTTTTTT
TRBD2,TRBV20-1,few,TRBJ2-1,CSARGGLAGGNEQFF,TGCAGTGCTAGAGGTGGACTAGCGGGAGGGAATGAGCAGTTCTTC
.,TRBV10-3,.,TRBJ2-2,CAITEEGRRTGELFF,TGTGCCATCACGGAGGAAGGGAGGCGGACCGGGGAGCTGTTTTTT
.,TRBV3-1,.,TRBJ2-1,CASSPRASGIYNEQFF,TGTGCCAGCAGCCCCCGGGCGTCCGGAATCTACAATGAGCAGTTCTTC
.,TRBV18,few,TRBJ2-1,CASSPPPGYGNEQFF,TGTGCCAGCTCACCGCCACCAGGGTATGGCAATGAGCAGTTCTTC
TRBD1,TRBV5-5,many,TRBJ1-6,CASSTGDSPLHF,TGTGCCAGCAGCACAGGGGACTCACCCCTCCACTTT
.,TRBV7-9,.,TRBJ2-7,CASSLATGPSPYEQYF,TGTGCCAGCAGCTTAGCGACGGGTCCTAGCCCCTACGAGCAGTACTTC
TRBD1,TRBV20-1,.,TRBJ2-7,CSASRDRISYEQYF,TGCAGTGCTAGTCGGGACAGAATCTCCTACGAGCAGTACTTC
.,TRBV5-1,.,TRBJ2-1,CASSSSTVGNEQFF,TGCGCCAGCAGCTCGTCGACCGTGGGGAATGAGCAGTTCTTC
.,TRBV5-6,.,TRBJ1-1,CASSWGGSPFQAFF,TGTGCCAGCAGCTGGGGGGGTTCCCCCTTTCAAGCTTTCTTT